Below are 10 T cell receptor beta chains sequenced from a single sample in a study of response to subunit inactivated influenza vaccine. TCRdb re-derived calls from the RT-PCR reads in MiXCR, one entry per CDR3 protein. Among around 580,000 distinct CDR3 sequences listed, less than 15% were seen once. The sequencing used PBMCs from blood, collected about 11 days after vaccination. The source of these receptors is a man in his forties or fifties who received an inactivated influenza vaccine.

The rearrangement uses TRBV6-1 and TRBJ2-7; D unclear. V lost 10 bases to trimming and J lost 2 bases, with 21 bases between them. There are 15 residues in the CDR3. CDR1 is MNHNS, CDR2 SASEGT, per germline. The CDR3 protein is CATPLKPQGPYEQYF. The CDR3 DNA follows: TGTGCCACCCCCCTAAAACCTCAAGGCCCCTACGAGCAGTACTTC.

In DNA, the CDR3 is TGCGCCAGCAGCTTGGGCCTAGCGGGAAGGCACACTGGGGCCAACGTCCTGACTTTC. Translation gives CASSLGLAGRHTGANVLTF. The chain links TRBV5-1 to TRBJ2-6; 9 bases agree with TRBD2. Germline CDR1 reads SGHRS; CDR2 reads YFSETQ. V gave up 0 bases and J gave up 2 bases; unmatched junction bases: 9. CDR3 length: 19 amino acids. Full variable domain (rest looked up from reference TRBV5-1 and TRBJ2-6): KAGVTQTPRYLIKTRGQQVTLSCSPISGHRSVSWYQQTPGQGLQFLFEYFSETQRNKGNFPGRFSGRQFSNSRSEMNVSTLELGDSALYLCASSLGLAGRHTGANVLTFGAGSRLTVL.

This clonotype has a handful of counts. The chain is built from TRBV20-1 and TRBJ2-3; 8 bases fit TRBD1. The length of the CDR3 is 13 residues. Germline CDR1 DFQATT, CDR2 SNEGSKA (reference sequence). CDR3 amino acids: CAGTGAPTDTQYF. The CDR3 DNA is TGCGCCGGGACAGGAGCTCCCACAGATACGCAGTATTTT.

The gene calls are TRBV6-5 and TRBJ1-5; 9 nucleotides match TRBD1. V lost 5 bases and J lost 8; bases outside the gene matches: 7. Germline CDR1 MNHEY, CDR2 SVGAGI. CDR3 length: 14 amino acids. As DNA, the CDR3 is TGTGCCAGCAGTGTACTCAGGACAGGGGAGCCCCAGCATTTT. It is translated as CASSVLRTGEPQHF.

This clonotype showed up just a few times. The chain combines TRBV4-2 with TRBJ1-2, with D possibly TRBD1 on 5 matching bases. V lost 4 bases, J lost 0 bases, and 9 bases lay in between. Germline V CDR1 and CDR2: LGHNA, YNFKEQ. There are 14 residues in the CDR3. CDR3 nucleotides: TGTGCCAGCAGCCTATGGGACGCTAACTATGGCTACACCTTC. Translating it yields CASSLWDANYGYTF.

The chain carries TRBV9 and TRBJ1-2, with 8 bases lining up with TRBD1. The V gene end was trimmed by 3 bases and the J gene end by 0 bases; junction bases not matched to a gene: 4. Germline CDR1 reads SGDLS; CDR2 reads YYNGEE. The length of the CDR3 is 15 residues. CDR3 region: CASSAAQGANYGYTF. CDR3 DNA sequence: TGTGCCAGCAGCGCGGCACAGGGGGCTAACTATGGCTACACCTTC.

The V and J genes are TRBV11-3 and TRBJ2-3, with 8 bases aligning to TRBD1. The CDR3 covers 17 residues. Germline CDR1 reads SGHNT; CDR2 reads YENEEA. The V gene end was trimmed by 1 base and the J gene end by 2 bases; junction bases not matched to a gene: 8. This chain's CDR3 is CASSLAATGEFTDTQYF. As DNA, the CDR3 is TGTGCCAGCAGCTTAGCTGCGACAGGGGAGTTCACAGATACGCAGTATTTT. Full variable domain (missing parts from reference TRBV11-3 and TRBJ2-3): EAGVVQSPRYKIIEKKQPVAFWCNPISGHNTLYWYLQNLGQGPELLIRYENEEAVDDSQLPKDRFSAERLKGVDSTLKIQPAELGDSAVYLCASSLAATGEFTDTQYFGPGTRLTVL.

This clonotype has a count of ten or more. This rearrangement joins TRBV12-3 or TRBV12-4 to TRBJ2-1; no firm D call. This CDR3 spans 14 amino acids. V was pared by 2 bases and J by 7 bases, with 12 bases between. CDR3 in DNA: TGTGCCAGCAGTTTAAGCCAGAACGGGAATGAGCAGTTCTTC. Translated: CASSLSQNGNEQFF.

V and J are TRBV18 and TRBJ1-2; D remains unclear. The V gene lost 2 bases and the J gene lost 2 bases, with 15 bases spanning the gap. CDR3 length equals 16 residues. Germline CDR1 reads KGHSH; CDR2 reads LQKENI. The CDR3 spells CASSPGRAKNNYGYTF. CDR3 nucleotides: TGTGCCAGCTCACCAGGGCGCGCCAAGAACAACTATGGCTACACCTTC.

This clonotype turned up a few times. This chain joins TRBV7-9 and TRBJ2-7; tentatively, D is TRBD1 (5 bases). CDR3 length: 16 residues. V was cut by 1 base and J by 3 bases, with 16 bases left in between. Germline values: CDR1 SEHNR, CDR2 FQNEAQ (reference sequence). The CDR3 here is CASSLVSGRGSYEQYF. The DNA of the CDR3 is TGTGCCAGCAGCTTAGTGTCGGGTAGGGGCAGCTACGAGCAGTACTTC.